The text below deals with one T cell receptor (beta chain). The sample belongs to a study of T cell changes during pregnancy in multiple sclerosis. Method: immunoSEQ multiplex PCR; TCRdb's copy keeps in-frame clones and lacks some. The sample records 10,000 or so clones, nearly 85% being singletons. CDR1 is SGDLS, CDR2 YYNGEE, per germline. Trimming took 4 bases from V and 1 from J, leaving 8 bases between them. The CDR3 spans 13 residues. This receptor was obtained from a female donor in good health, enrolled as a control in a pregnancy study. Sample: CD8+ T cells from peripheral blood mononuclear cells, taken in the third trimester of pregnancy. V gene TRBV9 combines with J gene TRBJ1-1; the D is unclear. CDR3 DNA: TGTGCCAGCAGCATTAAGCAGAACACTGAAGCTTTCTTT. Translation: CASSIKQNTEAFF.